This TCR beta chain comes out of a study of T cell changes during pregnancy in multiple sclerosis. The method was immunoSEQ multiplex PCR; TCRdb's version includes in-frame clones alone and lacks a portion of them. The sample consists of 100,000 or so clones, just over 90% of them appearing once. Germline V CDR1 and CDR2: SEHNR, FQNEAQ (reference sequence). Trimming cost V 6 bases and J 4 bases, with 12 bases left between them. The CDR3 runs 13 residues. The input for sequencing was peripheral blood, taken in the second trimester of pregnancy. The sequence derives from a female donor with multiple sclerosis, enrolled in a pregnancy study. The chain carries TRBV7-9 and TRBJ1-2; a weak D match, TRBD1 (6 bases). This chain's CDR3 is CASSSTGSYGYTF. CDR3 nucleotides: TGTGCCAGCAGTTCGACAGGCTCCTATGGCTACACCTTC.